The sequence of this TCR beta chain was determined in a study of technical replicates of blood from a few donors. CDR3 size: 17 residues. Germline V CDR1 and CDR2: MDHEN, SYDVKM. Germline trimming cut 4 bases from V and 1 base from J; bases unmatched to any gene: 9. Method: immunoSEQ multiplex PCR; TCRdb's copy keeps in-frame clones and lacks some. The table lists 100,000 or so clones, about 96% of them singletons. The genes are TRBV28 and TRBJ2-3, with 9 bases matching TRBD2. The receptor's source is a human donor in good health. Sequenced input: T cells isolated from PBMCs. The CDR3 protein is CASSSPISGSGTDTQYF. The CDR3 DNA reads as TGTGCCAGCAGTTCGCCTATTAGCGGGAGTGGCACAGATACGCAGTATTTT.